This T cell receptor (beta chain) emerged from a study of lymphopenia after photon versus proton radiotherapy. Study-level points and caveats: Under photons, naive T cells and diversity fell while effector/memory populations rose. In patients who died, overall survival fell as post-nadir TCR diversity dropped more.

The method was immunoSEQ multiplex PCR; TCRdb's version includes in-frame clones alone and lacks a portion of them. The top ten hold over 2% of the sample, which has some 76,000 clones, under 95% seen once. This CDR3 comprises 15 residues. Trimming pared 3 bases from V and 6 bases from J, leaving 17 bases between. The germline V gene encodes CDR1 KGHSH and CDR2 LQKENI. Worth noting for this clone: The antigen remains undetermined.

Specimen: peripheral blood, collected from a patient treated with photon-based radiotherapy. This TCR was recovered from a woman in her thirties or forties with cholangiocarcinoma. V usage is TRBV18 and J usage is TRBJ1-2; TRBD1 might be the D (6 bases). The CDR3 DNA is TGTGCCAGCTCACCCCGAGAGGGGGGAAGCGATGGCTACACCTTC. Protein product: CASSPREGGSDGYTF.